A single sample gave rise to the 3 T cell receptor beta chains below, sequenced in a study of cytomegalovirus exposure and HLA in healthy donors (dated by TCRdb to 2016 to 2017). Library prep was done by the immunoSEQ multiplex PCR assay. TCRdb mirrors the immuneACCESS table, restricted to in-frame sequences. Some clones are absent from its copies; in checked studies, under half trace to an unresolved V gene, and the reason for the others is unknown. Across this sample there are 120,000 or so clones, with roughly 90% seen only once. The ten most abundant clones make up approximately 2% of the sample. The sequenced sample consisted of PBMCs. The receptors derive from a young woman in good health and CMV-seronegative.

CDR3 bases: TGTGCCAGCAGCCCCCAACAGGGGGCGTTATATTTT. Amino acids: CASSPQQGALYF. The V call is TRBV5-6, the J call TRBJ1-3; 9 positions agree with TRBD1. Germline values: CDR1 SGHDT, CDR2 YYEEEE. J gave up 14 bases and V 4 bases, and 7 bases lay outside the gene matches. This CDR3 has 12 residues. Full variable domain (missing parts from reference TRBV5-6 and TRBJ1-3): DAGVTQSPTHLIKTRGQQVTLRCSPKSGHDTVSWYQQALGQGPQFIFQYYEEEERQRGNFPDRFSGHQFPNYSSELNVNALLLGDSALYLCASSPQQGALYFGEGSWLTVV.

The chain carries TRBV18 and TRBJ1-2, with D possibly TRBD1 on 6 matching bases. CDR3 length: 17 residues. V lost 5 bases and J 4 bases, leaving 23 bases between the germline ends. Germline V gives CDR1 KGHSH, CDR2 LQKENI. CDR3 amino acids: CASSTTGNNPPLYGYTF. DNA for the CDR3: TGTGCCAGCTCAACAACAGGGAACAATCCCCCCCTCTATGGCTACACCTTC.

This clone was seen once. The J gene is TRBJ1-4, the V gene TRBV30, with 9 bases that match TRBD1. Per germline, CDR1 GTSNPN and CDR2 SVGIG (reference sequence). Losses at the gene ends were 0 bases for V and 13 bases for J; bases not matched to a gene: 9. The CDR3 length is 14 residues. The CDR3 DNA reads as TGTGCCTGGAGTGTCGGGACAGGGAGGTCAGGACTGTTTTTT. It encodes CAWSVGTGRSGLFF.